This T cell receptor (beta chain) was profiled in a study of cytomegalovirus exposure and HLA in healthy donors. Primers: 60 Vbeta forward and 13 Jbeta reverse. Assay used: immunoSEQ multiplex PCR; TCRdb lists only in-frame clones, some missing. This sample's clone table lists approximately 150,000 clones. In germline, CDR1 is LGHNA, CDR2 YNFKEQ. Between the trimmed V and J ends, which lost 0 bases and 9 bases, there was a span of 9 bases. The CDR3 covers 13 residues. The receptor's source is a woman in her fifties or sixties in good health and CMV-seronegative. The rearrangement links TRBV4-2 to TRBJ2-1, with a weak D call TRBD2 (6 bases). Sequenced material: PBMCs. The CDR3 loop reads CASSQEGGSEQFF. The CDR3 DNA follows: TGTGCCAGCAGCCAAGAAGGAGGGAGTGAGCAGTTCTTC.